This TCR beta chain originates from a study of blood T cell repertoires in COVID-19 (dated by TCRdb to 2018 to 2021). At the level of the whole study: Samples covering the acute and convalescent phases of COVID-19 were provided by collaborators in the United States, Italy and Spain. The material from the prospective study consisted of cDNA or gDNA derived from T cells, B-cell-depleted T cells, or PBMCs. The dataset comprised deeply sampled blood TCRbeta repertoires from subjects exposed to, actively infected with, or recovered from COVID-19. The repertoires were released in a freely available public database meant as a resource for research on the immune response to SARS-CoV-2. Samples came from the ongoing ImmuneRACE study (first 160 participants) plus 1,254 subjects from 6 global collaborators. The sample metadata nearly always contained a de-identified subject ID, COVID-19 status, age in years and sex. Where HLA class I and class II types were available, the types were taken from metadata supplied by the sample provider, not from assay-based typing. Paper-wide results and their limitations: Clinical and demographic metadata were provided uncurated, with the amount varying by source and participant.

Whole blood was collected in K2EDTA tubes by collaborating institutions according to the institutions' own protocols. For TCRbeta analysis, collaborator samples were shipped as frozen whole blood, as isolated PBMCs, or as DNA extracted from either sample type. The trim is 1 base for V and 4 bases for J, with a gap of 14 bases between the germline ends. The CDR3 sequence holds 15 residues, the cysteine and phenylalanine included. The only DNA kept is the CDR3, 45 bases in frame from the first base. Looking up the germline V gene yields CDR1 SGHDT and CDR2 YYEEEE. The immunoSEQ Assay, a bias-controlled multiplex PCR, was used to amplify TCRbeta CDR3 regions from genomic DNA. As for the authors' bioinformatics: The number of nucleated cells in each sample was estimated by amplification of reference gene primers within the assay. To quantify the absolute abundance of each unique TCRbeta CDR3 rearrangement, sequence reads were collapsed and filtered. Productive Simpson clonality was computed per sample as the square root of Simpson's diversity index over productive rearrangements. Drawn from immuneACCESS, this table holds only the in-frame rearrangements with V and J called that TCRdb kept. Clones are partly lost; checked studies trace under half to an unresolved V gene and leave the rest unexplained. V and J calls and clone size come straight from that table; D and trimming were deduced from the DNA. The sample has around 49,000 clones on record, 82% of them singletons. Roughly 3% of the sample lies in the top ten.

To note about this clone: Which antigen it targets is not known. No base quality values were provided; no much bigger clone lies one nucleotide off.

The rearrangement joined TRBV5-6 to TRBJ1-2, with the D segment identity uncertain. Source material: peripheral blood. The TCR originated in a woman aged 55-70 years with acute or convalescent COVID-19. The nucleotide sequence reads TGTGCCAGCAGCTTGAGTAACCAGGATTTCTATGGCTACACCTTC. This encodes CASSLSNQDFYGYTF.